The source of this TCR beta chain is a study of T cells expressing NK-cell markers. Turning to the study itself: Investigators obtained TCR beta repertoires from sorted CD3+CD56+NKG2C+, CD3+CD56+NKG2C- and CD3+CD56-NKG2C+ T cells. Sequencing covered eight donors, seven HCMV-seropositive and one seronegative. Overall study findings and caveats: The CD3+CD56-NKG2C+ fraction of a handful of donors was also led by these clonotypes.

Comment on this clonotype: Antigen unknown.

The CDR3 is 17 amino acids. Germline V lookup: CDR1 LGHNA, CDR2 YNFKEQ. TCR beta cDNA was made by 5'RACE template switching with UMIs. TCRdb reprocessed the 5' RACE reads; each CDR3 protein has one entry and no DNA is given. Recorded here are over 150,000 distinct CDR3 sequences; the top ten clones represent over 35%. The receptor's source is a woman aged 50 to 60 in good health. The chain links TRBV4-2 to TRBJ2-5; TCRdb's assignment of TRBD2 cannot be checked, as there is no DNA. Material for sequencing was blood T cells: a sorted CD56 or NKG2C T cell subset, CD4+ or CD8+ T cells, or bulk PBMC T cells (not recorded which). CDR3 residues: CASSQVVGGSGRETQYF.